The 16 T cell receptor beta chains below all came from one sample that was sequenced in a study of shared clonotypes between healthy human individuals. Sequenced by immunoSEQ multiplex PCR; TCRdb stores in-frame clones only, minus some. The sample lists millions of clones, 90% to 95% seen once, with under 0.45% in the top ten. The sample taken for sequencing was naive CD4+ T cells from PBMCs. Stated subset: CD45RA+ positively selected. Receptor source: a man between 18 and 35 years old in good health. Some clones in this sample may be carry-over from other donors' samples.

A note on this clone: In the same sample, other DNA sequences code for this CDR3. The gene calls are TRBV9 and TRBJ2-2; a possible D gene is TRBD2 (6 bases). V shed 2 bases and J shed 2 bases, with 7 bases lying between them. The CDR3 is made up of 14 amino acids. Germline V gene sequence: CDR1 SGDLS, CDR2 YYNGEE. The CDR3 DNA is TGTGCCAGCAGCGTTGGGACTAACACCGGGGAGCTGTTTTTT. It yields the protein CASSVGTNTGELFF.

This chain uses TRBV7-3 with TRBJ2-3; 11 nucleotides line up with TRBD2. J lost 5 bases, V lost 5 bases, and 6 bases had no gene match. The CDR3 loop spans 15 amino acids. Germline V gives CDR1 SGHTA, CDR2 FQGTGA. CDR3 sequence reads: CASSPLAGGQDTQYF. CDR3 DNA sequence: TGTGCCAGCAGCCCCCTAGCGGGAGGACAAGATACGCAGTATTTT.

The rearrangement joins TRBV7-6 to TRBJ2-5, with a tentative D call TRBD1 (5 bases). V gave up 5 bases and J gave up 5 bases, with 12 bases separating them. The CDR3 has 13 amino acids. Germline assignment: CDR1 SGHVS and CDR2 FNYEAQ. CDR3 loop: CASSPRAEETQYF. In nucleotides, the CDR3 is TGTGCCAGCAGCCCCAGGGCTGAGGAGACCCAGTACTTC.

The chain combines TRBV11-2 with TRBJ1-5; possibly TRBD1 for D (5 bases). This CDR3 comprises 13 residues. Germline V gives CDR1 SGHAT, CDR2 FQNNGV. V was trimmed by 3 bases and J by 5 bases, leaving 8 bases between them. CDR3 amino acids: CASSLMTDQPQHF. CDR3 in DNA: TGTGCCAGCAGCTTGATGACAGATCAGCCCCAGCATTTT.

The CDR3 region is CASSPLERYYEQYF. The CDR3 DNA reads TGTGCCAGCAGTCCCTTGGAGAGGTACTACGAGCAGTACTTC. The chain links TRBV28 to TRBJ2-7; D gene unclear. CDR1 is MDHEN and CDR2 is SYDVKM in the germline V gene. V shed 5 bases and J shed 3 bases, with 14 bases lying between them. The CDR3 length is 14 residues. Together with reference TRBV28 and TRBJ2-7, the CDR3 gives the full variable domain: DVKVTQSSRYLVKRTGEKVFLECVQDMDHENMFWYRQDPGLGLRLIYFSYDVKMKEKGDIPEGYSVSREKKERFSLILESASTNQTSMYLCASSPLERYYEQYFGPGTRLTVT.

This clone has a handful of counts. V and J are TRBV2 and TRBJ1-5; D not resolved. The germline V and J ends were trimmed by 8 bases and 4 bases, with 9 bases remaining between them. Germline CDR1 reads SNHLY; CDR2 reads FYNNEI. The CDR3 covers 12 residues. The CDR3 nucleotides read TGTGCCAGCCCGGCCCTGAATCAGCCCCAGCATTTT. Translation: CASPALNQPQHF.

The chain is built from TRBV6-5 and TRBJ2-2; D is ambiguous. The CDR3 has 13 amino acids. The V end lost 5 bases, the J end lost 6 bases, and 10 bases lay between the germline ends. Germline V lookup: CDR1 MNHEY, CDR2 SVGAGI. The CDR3 protein is CASSARGAGELFF. CDR3 DNA sequence: TGTGCCAGCAGTGCTCGAGGCGCCGGGGAGCTGTTTTTT.

This chain joins TRBV5-4 and TRBJ1-1, with D unresolved. This CDR3 has 16 residues. V lost 5 bases, J lost 0 bases, and 17 bases lay in between. The germline CDR1 and CDR2 sequences are SGHNT and YYREEE (reference sequence). The CDR3 region is CASSRRAARLNTEAFF. The CDR3 DNA reads TGTGCCAGCAGTCGTCGGGCAGCTCGACTGAACACTGAAGCTTTCTTT.

On this clone itself: Other nucleotide sequences from this sample produce the same CDR3. This chain links TRBV5-4 with TRBJ2-5, with D unclear. Germline CDR1 and CDR2: SGHNT and YYREEE (reference sequence). This CDR3 has 13 amino acids. V was trimmed by 0 bases and J by 2 bases, leaving 5 bases between them. The CDR3 sequence is CASSLGPQETQYF. CDR3 sequence (DNA): TGTGCCAGCAGCTTGGGGCCTCAAGAGACCCAGTACTTC.

This clone was seen only once. This sequence joins TRBV5-8 and TRBJ2-7, with D tentatively TRBD1 (5 bases). Trimming pared 3 bases from V and 2 bases from J, leaving 15 bases between. The CDR3 runs 15 residues. Germline values: CDR1 SGHTS, CDR2 YDEGEE. The CDR3 spells CASSSHRWVTYEQYF. The CDR3 DNA follows: TGTGCCAGCAGCTCCCACAGGTGGGTCACCTACGAGCAGTACTTC.

Comment on this clone: At one end, the junction sequence differs from germline, possibly due to a read error. In the same sample, other DNA sequences code for this CDR3. The chain recombines TRBV18 with TRBJ1-1; a weak D match, TRBD1 (6 bases). This CDR3 contains 13 residues. Germline values: CDR1 KGHSH, CDR2 LQKENI. The CDR3: CASSPTRDTEAFF. Here the CDR3 DNA reads TGTGCCAGCTCACCCACCAGGGACACAGAAGCTTTCTTT.

The chain is built from TRBV5-1 and TRBJ2-3; D perhaps matches TRBD2 (5 bases). CDR3 length: 16 amino acids. The V end was cut by 0 bases, the J end by 1 base, with 12 bases between. Germline CDR1 is SGHRS and CDR2 is YFSETQ. CDR3 sequence reads: CASSLVSSEGTDTQYF. CDR3 nucleotides: TGCGCCAGCAGCTTGGTTAGTAGCGAGGGCACAGATACGCAGTATTTT.

V is TRBV18 and J is TRBJ2-3; 9 bases agree with TRBD2. The CDR3 is 16 amino acids. The junction had 6 bases not matched to a gene; V was cut back by 1 base and J by 4 bases. The germline CDR1 and CDR2 sequences are KGHSH and LQKENI. As DNA, the CDR3 is TGTGCCAGCTCACCACGGCTAGCGGGGTCGGCAGATACGCAGTATTTT. It encodes CASSPRLAGSADTQYF.

The rearrangement joins TRBV28 to TRBJ2-7; possible D gene TRBD1, 5 bases. Trimming stripped 6 bases from V and 2 bases from J, with 14 bases between. There are 14 residues in the CDR3. Germline lookup yields CDR1 MDHEN and CDR2 SYDVKM. The CDR3 here is CASSTDSLTYEQYF. In nucleotides, the CDR3 is TGTGCCAGCAGCACCGACAGTTTAACCTACGAGCAGTACTTC.

This CDR3 is CASSSSSSQDTQYF. CDR3 DNA: TGTGCCAGCAGCTCCAGCAGTTCGCAGGATACGCAGTATTTT. The chain joins TRBV7-7 to TRBJ2-3; D is unresolved. CDR3 length: 14 amino acids. V gave up 4 bases and J gave up 6 bases, with 14 bases separating them. Germline V gene data show CDR1 as SSHAT and CDR2 as FNYEAQ (reference sequence).

This chain links TRBV14 with TRBJ2-1; TRBD2 matches at 11 bases. CDR3 length: 17 residues. J gave up 8 bases and V 1 base, and 10 bases lay outside the gene matches. CDR1 SGHDN and CDR2 FVKESK come from the germline V gene. The CDR3 bases are TGTGCCAGCAGCCAAGTTGGTAGCGGGAGGGCGTCGGATGAGCAGTTCTTC. This codes for CASSQVGSGRASDEQFF.